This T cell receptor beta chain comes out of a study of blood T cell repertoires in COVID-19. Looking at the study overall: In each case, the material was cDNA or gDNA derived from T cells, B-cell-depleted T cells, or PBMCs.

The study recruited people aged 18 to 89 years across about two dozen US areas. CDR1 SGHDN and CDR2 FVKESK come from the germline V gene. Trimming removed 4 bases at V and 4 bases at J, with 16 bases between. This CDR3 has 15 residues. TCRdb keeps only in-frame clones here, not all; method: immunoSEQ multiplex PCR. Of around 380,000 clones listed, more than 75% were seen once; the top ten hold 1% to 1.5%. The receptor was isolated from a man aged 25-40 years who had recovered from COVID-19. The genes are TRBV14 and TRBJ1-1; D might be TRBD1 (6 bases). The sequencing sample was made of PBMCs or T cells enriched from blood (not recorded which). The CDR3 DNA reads TGTGCCAGCAGCCGGGTCGAGGGGGTCGCCACTGAAGCTTTCTTT. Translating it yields CASSRVEGVATEAFF.